The clone carrying this TCR beta chain showed up many times. Antigen unknown. Construction of the TCR beta libraries employed iRepertoire HTBI primers in conjunction with Arm-PCR of CDR3 regions. TCRdb redid the calling of the multiplex PCR reads with MiXCR, one entry per CDR3 protein. The repertoire holds 350,000 to 500,000 distinct CDR3 sequences, 20% to 25% seen once, with 14% in the top ten. The sample is drawn from a study of regulatory T cells in long-lasting Graves disease. Study-wide findings and caveats: Persistent patients shared more public clonotypes (under 3,000) than newly diagnosed patients (about 1,000).

Time point in this sample: persistent/refractory GD, antithyroid drugs over 5 years with positive TRAb. After RNA was extracted from PBMCs, the TCR library was made from it. The patients were enrolled through endocrinology in Xi'an, China. This CDR3 has 14 amino acids. The V gene lost 0 bases and the J gene lost 9 bases, with 12 bases spanning the gap. Looked up from germline, CDR1 is LGHDT and CDR2 is YNNKEL (reference sequence). The chain joins TRBV3-1 to TRBJ1-5, with D unclear. The receptor's source is a female donor with Graves disease. Sequencing was performed on peripheral blood mononuclear cells (PBMCs), taken when the disease was refractory, from a patient treated with antithyroid drugs. The CDR3 DNA is TGTGCCAGCAGCCAAGATCAGGTAGGACTGCCCCAGCATTTT. Amino acid sequence: CASSQDQVGLPQHF.